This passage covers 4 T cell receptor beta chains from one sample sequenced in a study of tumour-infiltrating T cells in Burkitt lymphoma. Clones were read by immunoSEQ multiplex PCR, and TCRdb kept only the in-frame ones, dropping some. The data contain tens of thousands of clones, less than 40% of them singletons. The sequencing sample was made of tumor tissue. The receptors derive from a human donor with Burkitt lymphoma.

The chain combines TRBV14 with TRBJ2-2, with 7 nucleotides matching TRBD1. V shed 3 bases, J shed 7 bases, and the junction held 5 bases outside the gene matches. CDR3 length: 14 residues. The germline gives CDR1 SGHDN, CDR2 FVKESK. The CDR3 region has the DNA TGTGCCAGCAGCCAGACAGGGAGTGGCGGGGAGCTGTTTTTT. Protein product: CASSQTGSGGELFF.

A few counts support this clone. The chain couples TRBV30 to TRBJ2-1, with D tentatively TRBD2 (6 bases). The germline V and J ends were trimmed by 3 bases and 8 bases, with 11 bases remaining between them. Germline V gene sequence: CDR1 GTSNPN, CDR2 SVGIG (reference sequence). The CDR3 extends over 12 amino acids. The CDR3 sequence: CAWSPGVHEQFF. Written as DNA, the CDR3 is TGTGCCTGGAGCCCGGGAGTCCATGAGCAGTTCTTC. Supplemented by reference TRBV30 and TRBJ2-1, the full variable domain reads SQTIHQWPATLVQPVGSPLSLECTVEGTSNPNLYWYRQAAGRGLQLLFYSVGIGQISSEVPQNLSASRPQDRQFILSSKKLLLSDSGFYLCAWSPGVHEQFFGPGTRLTVL.

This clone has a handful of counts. In nucleotides, the CDR3 is TGTGCCAGCAGTAGGGGATTCCAAGAGACCCAGTACTTC. Translated, it gives CASSRGFQETQYF. The V gene is TRBV2, the J gene TRBJ2-5; tentatively, D is TRBD1 (5 bases). Trimming cost V 5 bases and J 1 base, with 8 bases left between them. The CDR3 length is 13 residues. CDR1 is SNHLY, CDR2 FYNNEI, per germline.

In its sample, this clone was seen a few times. The DNA of the CDR3 is TGTGCCAGCAGTCGTCAGGGGGGGAACACTGAAGCTTTCTTT. Translated: CASSRQGGNTEAFF. The chain couples TRBV6-6 to TRBJ1-1; 7 nucleotides line up with TRBD1. Germline assignment: CDR1 MNHNY and CDR2 SVGAGI (reference sequence). The CDR3 is 14 residues long. V was pared by 5 bases and J by 1 base, with 4 bases of the junction left unmatched.